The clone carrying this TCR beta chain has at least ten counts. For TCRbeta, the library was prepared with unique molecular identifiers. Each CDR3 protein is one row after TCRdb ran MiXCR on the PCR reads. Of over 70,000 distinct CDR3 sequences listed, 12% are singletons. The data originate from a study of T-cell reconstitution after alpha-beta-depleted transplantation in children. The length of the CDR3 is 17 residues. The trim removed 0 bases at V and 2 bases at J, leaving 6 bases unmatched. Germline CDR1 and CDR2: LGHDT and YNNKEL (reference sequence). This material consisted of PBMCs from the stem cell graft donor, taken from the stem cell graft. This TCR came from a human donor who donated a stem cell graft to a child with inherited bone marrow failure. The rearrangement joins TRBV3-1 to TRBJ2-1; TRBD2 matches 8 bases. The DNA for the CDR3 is TGTGCCAGCAGCCAAGATCAGGGTAGCGGGACCTACAATGAGCAGTTCTTC. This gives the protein CASSQDQGSGTYNEQFF.